These 17 T cell receptor beta chains share one sample of origin, sequenced in a study of blood T cell repertoires in COVID-19. Here immunoSEQ multiplex PCR was the method, and the copy in TCRdb shows in-frame clones only, minus some. The table shows approximately 180,000 clones, with 87% occurring only once. Sequencing was carried out using peripheral blood. These receptors came from a man between 60 and 75 years old with active or convalescent COVID-19.

The chain combines TRBV6-4 with TRBJ1-6, with D tentatively TRBD1 (6 bases). CDR1 is MRHNA and CDR2 is SNTAGT in the germline V gene. The CDR3 has 15 residues. V was cut by 6 bases and J by 5 bases, with 14 bases left in between. CDR3 protein: CASSATGLDNSPLHF. As DNA, the CDR3 is TGTGCCAGCAGCGCCACAGGGTTGGATAATTCACCCCTCCACTTT.

The chain links TRBV11-2 to TRBJ2-1, with 10 bases aligning to TRBD2. Germline V gene data show CDR1 as SGHAT and CDR2 as FQNNGV. V was pared by 5 bases and J by 10 bases, with 11 bases of the junction left unmatched. This CDR3 is built from 15 residues. For the CDR3, the DNA is TGTGCCAGCAGCCTTAGCGGGGGGTTGAGTCGGGAGCAGTTCTTC. Its translation: CASSLSGGLSREQFF.

A note on this clone: The sample carries other DNA sequences with the same CDR3. The rearrangement joins TRBV5-1 to TRBJ2-1; tentative D call: TRBD1 (5 bases). CDR3 length: 15 amino acids. V lost 0 bases and J lost 1, with 8 bases in between. Germline CDR1 SGHRS, CDR2 YFSETQ. For the CDR3, the DNA is TGCGCCAGCAGCTTGGGGACACAATCCTACAATGAGCAGTTCTTC. Translated, it gives CASSLGTQSYNEQFF.

J is TRBJ1-6 and V is TRBV7-2; possible D gene TRBD1, 6 bases. The CDR3 contains 14 residues. With 3 bases removed from V and 9 bases from J, the gap between germline ends came to 12 bases. The germline gives CDR1 SGHTA, CDR2 FQGNSA. CDR3 in amino acids: CASSFGGAGSPLHF. In nucleotides, the CDR3 is TGTGCCAGCAGCTTCGGGGGGGCTGGTTCACCCCTCCACTTT.

The chain couples TRBV4-1 to TRBJ2-5; 15 bases are a match to TRBD2. This CDR3 comprises 17 residues. With 4 bases clipped from V and 5 bases from J, the junction kept 8 bases outside the gene matches. Germline V CDR1 and CDR2: MGHRA, YSYEKL. CDR3 loop: CASSPRTSGGAGETQYF. The CDR3 DNA follows: TGCGCCAGCAGCCCCCGGACTAGCGGGGGGGCCGGGGAGACCCAGTACTTC.

The chain is built from TRBV18 and TRBJ1-5; perhaps TRBD1 as D (6 bases). This CDR3 region has 14 residues. Trimming stripped 6 bases from V and 7 bases from J, with 16 bases between. Germline loops: CDR1 KGHSH, CDR2 LQKENI. The DNA for the CDR3 is TGTGCCAGCTCCAGCCTAGGGGGGGACCAGCCCCAGCATTTT. Protein: CASSSLGGDQPQHF.

V is TRBV2 and J is TRBJ2-7; D gene ambiguous. The CDR3 sequence is 13 residues long. Trimming left V 4 bases short and J 2 bases short, with 9 bases between. Germline V gene lookup returns CDR1 SNHLY and CDR2 FYNNEI. This CDR3 reads CASSVFQTYEQYF. CDR3 coding DNA: TGTGCCAGCAGTGTTTTTCAAACCTACGAGCAGTACTTC.

As to this clone: This CDR3 is also generated by other DNA sequences in the sample. The chain links TRBV27 to TRBJ1-6, with 8 positions matching TRBD1. In germline, CDR1 is MNHEY, CDR2 SMNVEV (reference sequence). V gave up 2 bases and J gave up 10 bases; unmatched junction bases: 4. The CDR3 length is 14 residues. CDR3 loop: CASSLDRGYSPLHF. The CDR3 DNA is TGTGCCAGCAGTTTAGACAGGGGTTACTCACCCCTCCACTTT.

V and J are TRBV19 and TRBJ1-5, with D perhaps TRBD1 (6 bases). The germline V gene encodes CDR1 LNHDA and CDR2 SQIVND (reference sequence). Trimming cost V 10 bases and J 4 bases, with 11 bases left between them. CDR3 size: 12 residues. CDR3 loop: CATQGQNQPQHF. DNA of the CDR3: TGTGCCACCCAAGGACAGAATCAGCCCCAGCATTTT.

The V gene is TRBV5-1, the J gene TRBJ2-3, with 9 bases fitting TRBD2. Germline values: CDR1 SGHRS, CDR2 YFSETQ. There are 16 residues in the CDR3. Trimming removed 0 bases from V and 2 bases from J; junction bases left unmatched: 4. DNA of the CDR3: TGCGCCAGCAGCTTGGGCCAGCGGGGGGACACAGATACGCAGTATTTT. Translation: CASSLGQRGDTDTQYF.

The chain carries TRBV6-5 and TRBJ2-2, with D tentatively TRBD2 (7 bases). Germline V CDR1 and CDR2: MNHEY, SVGAGI. CDR3 length: 14 amino acids. The V and J ends lost 8 bases and 1 base respectively, with 11 bases between them. CDR3 protein: CASGGGQNTGELFF. The DNA for the CDR3 is TGTGCCAGCGGGGGGGGCCAGAACACCGGGGAGCTGTTTTTT.

This sequence joins TRBV4-1 and TRBJ1-5; 7 positions match TRBD1. Per germline, CDR1 MGHRA and CDR2 YSYEKL. The CDR3 is 15 residues long. Trimming removed 4 bases from V and 4 bases from J; junction bases left unmatched: 7. CDR3 protein: CASSRNRDSNQPQHF. DNA of the CDR3: TGCGCCAGCAGCCGTAACCGGGACAGTAATCAGCCCCAGCATTTT.

As regards this clone: Other DNA sequences in this sample translate to the same CDR3. This sequence joins TRBV25-1 and TRBJ2-5, with D hard to call. With 4 bases removed from V and 2 bases from J, the gap between germline ends came to 2 bases. Germline loops: CDR1 MGHDK, CDR2 SYGVNS. The CDR3 has 11 amino acids. The CDR3 region has the DNA TGTGCCAGCAGTGCGCAAGAGACCCAGTACTTC. It yields the protein CASSAQETQYF.

This clone is a singleton in its sample. The gene calls are TRBV19 and TRBJ2-1, with TRBD2 matching over 8 bases. The CDR3 loop spans 13 amino acids. Germline CDR1 and CDR2: LNHDA and SQIVND (reference sequence). V lost 7 bases and J lost 3; bases outside the gene matches: 2. The CDR3 is CASTLAGYNEQFF. CDR3 in DNA: TGTGCCAGTACTCTAGCGGGCTACAATGAGCAGTTCTTC.

The CDR3 here is CASSEGPTGNYGYTF. The DNA of the CDR3 is TGTGCCAGCAGTGAAGGCCCCACGGGAAACTATGGCTACACCTTC. The chain employs TRBV2 and TRBJ1-2; the D is unclear. In germline, CDR1 is SNHLY, CDR2 FYNNEI. V was trimmed by 1 base and J by 2 bases, leaving 11 bases between them. CDR3 length: 15 residues.

The chain recombines TRBV6-5 with TRBJ2-3; TRBD2 aligns across 9 bases. CDR1 is MNHEY and CDR2 is SVGAGI in the germline V gene. This CDR3 comprises 15 residues. V lost 10 bases to trimming and J lost 2 bases; unmatched junction nucleotides: 10. This chain's CDR3 is CAITSTSGNTDTQYF. DNA for the CDR3: TGTGCCATTACATCGACTAGCGGCAACACAGATACGCAGTATTTT.

The rearrangement links TRBV18 to TRBJ1-1; no reliable D call. V dropped 4 bases and J dropped 3 bases, with 9 bases sitting between them. This CDR3 is 13 amino acids long. Per the germline V gene, CDR1 is KGHSH and CDR2 is LQKENI. CDR3 sequence: CASSRDGYTEAFF. The CDR3 DNA sequence: TGTGCCAGCTCACGAGACGGGTACACTGAAGCTTTCTTT.